This T cell receptor (beta chain) was sequenced during a study of shared clonotypes between healthy human individuals. The study's findings and limits: What limited the represented genetic and exposure-history diversity was the small number of donors. What naive subsets generally showed was a larger estimated richness than memory subsets showed.

The CDR3 is 17 amino acids. Germline assignment: CDR1 SGHNT and CDR2 YYREEE (reference sequence). V lost 4 bases, J lost 4 bases, and 11 bases stayed unmatched. Generated by immunoSEQ multiplex PCR, the TCRdb table keeps only in-frame clones and is missing some. The sample consists of a few million clones, more than 85% of them appearing once. With respect to this clone: Its antigen is still unknown.

Material: naive CD4+ T cells from PBMCs. Regarding subset: CD45RA+ positively selected. The chain carries TRBV5-4 and TRBJ2-2; TRBD1 matches at 9 bases. This TCR derives from a man aged 18 to 29 in good health. Some clones in this sample may be carry-over from other donors' samples. The DNA of the CDR3 is TGTGCCAGCAGCCGACGTGGGACAGGGACCAGCACCGGGGAGCTGTTTTTT. Protein sequence: CASSRRGTGTSTGELFF.